Listed below are T cell receptor beta chains from one sample, sequenced in a study of blood T cell repertoires in COVID-19. Profiling relied on immunoSEQ multiplex PCR, and the TCRdb table lists in-frame clones only, not all of them. The data contain approximately 230,000 clones, 85% to 90% of them singletons. The sequencing input was PBMCs or T cells enriched from blood (not recorded which). The receptors derive from a man aged 18 to 35 who had recovered from COVID-19. The CDR3 runs from the conserved cysteine through the conserved F or W. D genes are given only for firm matches. Only part of the rows carry a size: once, few, many, or a class if the clone is expanded.

d_gene	abundance	j_gene	v_gene	CDR3aa	CDR3nt
TRBD2	.	TRBJ2-7	TRBV5-1	CASSDTSGSYEQYF	TGCGCCAGCAGCGACACTAGCGGCTCCTACGAGCAGTACTTC
.	.	TRBJ2-7	TRBV4-1	CASSQDLRVWRGRYEQYF	TGCGCCAGCAGCCAAGATCTCAGGGTTTGGCGGGGCCGCTACGAGCAGTACTTC
.	once	TRBJ1-2	TRBV6-5	CASSYSIQGHNYGYTF	TGTGCCAGCAGTTACTCGATACAGGGCCATAACTATGGCTACACCTTC
TRBD1	.	TRBJ1-1	TRBV11-3	CASSQGQGNTEAFF	TGTGCCAGCAGCCAGGGACAGGGGAACACTGAAGCTTTCTTT
.	once	TRBJ2-1	TRBV14	CASSVRGVVNEQFF	TGTGCCAGCAGTGTACGCGGCGTTGTAAATGAGCAGTTCTTC
.	.	TRBJ1-1	TRBV5-1	CASSPTENTEAFF	TGCGCCAGCAGCCCGACAGAGAACACTGAAGCTTTCTTT
.	.	TRBJ1-5	TRBV5-5	CASSLDGDQPQHF	TGTGCCAGCAGCCTCGACGGGGATCAGCCCCAGCATTTT
.	.	TRBJ2-7	TRBV9	CASSVGGWGVGSYEQYF	TGTGCCAGCAGCGTAGGTGGATGGGGGGTGGGATCCTACGAGCAGTACTTC
.	once	TRBJ1-4	TRBV6-5	CASRDGTTNEKLFF	TGTGCCAGCAGGGACGGGACAACTAATGAAAAACTGTTTTTT
.	.	TRBJ2-7	TRBV2	CASTKSQRGNEQYF	TGTGCCAGCACTAAGTCTCAACGAGGGAACGAGCAGTACTTC
.	.	TRBJ1-1	TRBV6-1	CASSDLGRATEAFF	TGTGCCAGCAGTGATTTGGGCAGGGCCACTGAAGCTTTCTTT
.	once	TRBJ2-7	TRBV5-5	CASGGSSLYEQYF	TGTGCCAGCGGAGGCTCTTCCCTCTACGAGCAGTACTTC
.	.	TRBJ1-1	TRBV9	CASSPRHLEAFF	TGTGCCAGCAGCCCAAGACACCTCGAAGCTTTCTTT
TRBD1	.	TRBJ1-2	TRBV28	CASSRTGGLIYGYTF	TGTGCCAGCAGTAGGACAGGGGGCTTAATCTATGGCTACACCTTC
TRBD1	.	TRBJ2-1	TRBV12-5	CASGSHRGDNEQFF	TGTGCTAGTGGTTCACACAGGGGGGACAATGAGCAGTTCTTC
TRBD2	.	TRBJ2-7	TRBV4-1	CASSQDGLAGNYEQYF	TGCGCCAGCAGCCAGGATGGACTAGCGGGGAACTACGAGCAGTACTTC
TRBD1	few	TRBJ1-2	TRBV12-3/TRBV12-4	CASSFTGVGYTF	TGTGCCAGCAGCTTTACAGGGGTCGGCTACACCTTC
.	.	TRBJ1-2	TRBV30	CAWSVQANYGYTF	TGTGCCTGGAGTGTACAAGCTAACTATGGCTACACCTTC
.	.	TRBJ1-1	TRBV11-2	CASSLVVGGTEAFF	TGTGCCAGCAGCTTAGTAGTAGGGGGAACTGAAGCTTTCTTT
.	once	TRBJ1-2	TRBV4-1	CASSQGRGDTYGYTF	TGCGCCAGCAGCCAAGGGCGAGGGGACACCTATGGCTACACCTTC
.	.	TRBJ1-5	TRBV7-2	CASSPQQGRGNQPQHF	TGTGCCAGCAGCCCCCAACAGGGTAGGGGCAATCAGCCCCAGCATTTT
.	.	TRBJ1-6	TRBV27	CASTLTNRGNSPLHF	TGTGCCAGCACCCTGACGAACCGGGGGAATTCACCCCTCCACTTT
.	.	TRBJ1-1	TRBV27	CASRYGTPMNTEAFF	TGTGCCAGCCGGTACGGGACTCCCATGAACACTGAAGCTTTCTTT
.	.	TRBJ1-6	TRBV14	CASSRGSASPLHF	TGTGCCAGCAGTCGTGGGAGTGCTTCACCCCTCCACTTT
TRBD2	.	TRBJ2-7	TRBV19	CASSSGLAGGPAYEQYF	TGTGCCAGTAGTTCGGGACTAGCGGGGGGACCAGCCTACGAGCAGTACTTC
TRBD1	.	TRBJ1-2	TRBV12-3/TRBV12-4	CASTLTGVGYTF	TGTGCCAGCACTTTGACAGGGGTTGGCTACACCTTC
.	.	TRBJ1-5	TRBV30	CAWSQGTDSPQHF	TGTGCCTGGAGTCAGGGGACGGATTCACCCCAGCATTTT